The text below deals with one T cell receptor beta chain. The repertoire was sequenced with immunoSEQ multiplex PCR; TCRdb's copy has only in-frame clones and lacks some. The sample contains some 4,200 clones, around 87% of which appear only once. Per germline, CDR1 MNHNS and CDR2 SASEGT. V shed 0 bases, J shed 8 bases, and the junction held 5 bases outside the gene matches. This CDR3 has 16 amino acids. This entry comes from a study of brain metastases from non-small cell lung cancer. This TCR was sampled from a donor at least 40 years old with non-small cell lung cancer. Material for sequencing was primary lung tumor tissue. The rearrangement joins TRBV6-1 to TRBJ1-5, with 12 bases fitting TRBD1. The CDR3 reads CASSEAGQGAGEPQHF. Here the CDR3 DNA reads TGTGCCAGCAGTGAAGCGGGACAGGGGGCCGGGGAGCCCCAGCATTTT.